These 18 T cell receptor beta chains were all obtained from the same sample, sequenced in a study of cytomegalovirus exposure and HLA in healthy donors. 13 Jbeta primers and 60 Vbeta primers were used for the PCR. The protocol was immunoSEQ multiplex PCR, while the TCRdb copy is restricted to in-frame clones and leaves out a portion. The data show about 78,000 clones, with approximately 70% seen just once and approximately 10% held by the top ten. The sequencing input was PBMCs. The receptors originated from a middle-aged woman in good health and CMV-seropositive.

J is TRBJ2-4 and V is TRBV5-1; D possibly corresponds to TRBD1 (6 bases). The CDR3 covers 16 residues. The germline gives CDR1 SGHRS, CDR2 YFSETQ. The V end lost 0 bases, the J end lost 5 bases, and 15 bases lay between the germline ends. The CDR3 region has the DNA TGCGCCAGCAGCTTGGGCTGGGCAGGGGACCAAAACATTCAGTACTTC. Encoded protein: CASSLGWAGDQNIQYF. Full variable domain (remainder filled in from reference TRBV5-1 and TRBJ2-4): KAGVTQTPRYLIKTRGQQVTLSCSPISGHRSVSWYQQTPGQGLQFLFEYFSETQRNKGNFPGRFSGRQFSNSRSEMNVSTLELGDSALYLCASSLGWAGDQNIQYFGAGTRLSVL.

A word on this clone: This specimen includes other DNA sequences encoding the same CDR3. The CDR3 spells CASSLDQYEQYF. As DNA, the CDR3 is TGCGCCAGCAGCTTGGACCAGTACGAGCAGTACTTC. This rearrangement joins TRBV5-1 to TRBJ2-7, with no clear D. CDR1 and CDR2 (germline): SGHRS, YFSETQ. Trimming took 0 bases from V and 4 from J, leaving 5 bases between them. There are 12 residues in the CDR3.

The chain combines TRBV28 with TRBJ1-5, with D possibly being TRBD1 (5 bases). Germline V gene sequence: CDR1 MDHEN, CDR2 SYDVKM. This CDR3 has 14 residues. The germline V and J ends were trimmed by 5 bases and 2 bases, with 10 bases remaining between them. The CDR3 DNA reads TGTGCCAGCAGTAGGGGCCAGGGCAATCAGCCCCAGCATTTT. Its translation: CASSRGQGNQPQHF.

The V and J genes are TRBV7-2 and TRBJ2-6; D is unclear. Trimming removed 1 base from V and 2 bases from J, with 6 bases in between. Germline values: CDR1 SGHTA, CDR2 FQGNSA. The CDR3 is 15 residues long. CDR3 bases: TGTGCCAGCAGCTTAGGAGTACCTGGGGCCAACGTCCTGACTTTC. Translated, it gives CASSLGVPGANVLTF.

The rearrangement links TRBV5-4 to TRBJ1-1; a possible D gene is TRBD1 (5 bases). The V gene lost 2 bases and the J gene lost 5 bases, with 10 bases spanning the gap. Per germline, CDR1 SGHNT and CDR2 YYREEE (reference sequence). The CDR3 spans 13 residues. The CDR3 protein is CASSFGGLTEAFF. The CDR3 DNA sequence: TGTGCCAGCAGCTTTGGGGGGTTGACTGAAGCTTTCTTT. The variable domain in full, with the rest retrieved from reference TRBV5-4 and TRBJ1-1, is ETGVTQSPTHLIKTRGQQVTLRCSSQSGHNTVSWYQQALGQGPQFIFQYYREEENGRGNFPPRFSGLQFPNYSSELNVNALELDDSALYLCASSFGGLTEAFFGQGTRLTVV.

This chain links TRBV28 with TRBJ1-2, with D possibly TRBD1 on 6 matching bases. The CDR3 is 16 amino acids. CDR1 MDHEN and CDR2 SYDVKM come from the germline V gene. Trimming shortened V by 6 bases and J by 4 bases, and 21 bases separated the two germline ends. CDR3 loop: CASSVKTGIYTYGYTF. The DNA of the CDR3 is TGTGCCAGCAGCGTAAAAACAGGGATCTATACCTATGGCTACACCTTC.

The rearrangement links TRBV7-9 to TRBJ2-1; 12 bases fit TRBD2. V lost 1 base and J lost 1; bases outside the gene matches: 5. Germline V gives CDR1 SEHNR, CDR2 FQNEAQ (reference sequence). CDR3 length: 18 residues. The CDR3, as DNA: TGTGCCAGCAGCTTAGGACTAGCGGGAGTGGGTTCCTACAATGAGCAGTTCTTC. Amino acids: CASSLGLAGVGSYNEQFF.

This clone was detected a few times. This chain uses TRBV4-1 with TRBJ1-2, with TRBD1 identical over 9 bases. This CDR3 spans 16 amino acids. Germline CDR1 MGHRA, CDR2 YSYEKL. V gave up 4 bases and J gave up 5 bases; unmatched junction bases: 11. The CDR3 loop reads CASSPRERDRVYGYTF. The CDR3 DNA reads TGCGCCAGCAGCCCCCGAGAGAGGGACAGGGTGTATGGCTACACCTTC.

This chain joins TRBV6-5 and TRBJ1-2, with 9 bases matching TRBD1. The J segment lost 9 bases and the V segment lost 6 bases, leaving 5 bases of the junction unmatched. The CDR3 covers 12 residues. From germline, CDR1 is MNHEY and CDR2 SVGAGI. This CDR3 reads CASRQGARSYTF. The CDR3 coding sequence is TGTGCCAGCAGACAGGGGGCGCGAAGCTACACCTTC.

This clone was recorded once. J is TRBJ1-2 and V is TRBV29-1, with 8 nucleotides matching TRBD1. Germline V gene sequence: CDR1 SQVTM, CDR2 ANQGSEA. This CDR3 region has 13 residues. The CDR3 DNA reads TGCAGTGCTGCGGGACAGGAGAACTATGGCTACACCTTC. Translation: CSAAGQENYGYTF.

The chain couples TRBV19 to TRBJ2-1, with D tentatively TRBD2 (5 bases). The CDR3 covers 16 residues. Germline assignment: CDR1 LNHDA and CDR2 SQIVND (reference sequence). Trimming took off 4 bases at V and 3 bases at J, with 16 bases between the two ends. CDR3 in amino acids: CASSRWTSPLYNEQFF. The CDR3 DNA is TGTGCCAGTAGTAGGTGGACTTCTCCCCTCTACAATGAGCAGTTCTTC. The variable domain in full, completed from reference TRBV19 and TRBJ2-1, reads DGGITQSPKYLFRKEGQNVTLSCEQNLNHDAMYWYRQDPGQGLRLIYYSQIVNDFQKGDIAEGYSVSREKKESFPLTVTSAQKNPTAFYLCASSRWTSPLYNEQFFGPGTRLTVL.

V usage is TRBV4-2 and J usage is TRBJ2-1; no clear D. The CDR3 totals 17 residues. V lost 8 bases, J lost 0 bases, and 20 bases lay in between. Germline loops: CDR1 LGHNA, CDR2 YNFKEQ. CDR3 DNA sequence: TGTGCCAGCGGCCCCGCGGTCGGTATGGACTCCTACAATGAGCAGTTCTTC. Translated, it gives CASGPAVGMDSYNEQFF.

This clone has a handful of counts. This rearrangement joins TRBV6-1 to TRBJ1-5; 10 bases fit TRBD1. Germline CDR1 MNHNS, CDR2 SASEGT. The CDR3 is made up of 15 amino acids. Unmatched junction bases numbered 11, after V lost 10 bases and J lost 5 bases. The CDR3 region is CATPGDRGRDQPQHF. The CDR3, as DNA: TGTGCCACCCCGGGCGACAGGGGGCGGGATCAGCCCCAGCATTTT.

This chain uses TRBV9 with TRBJ2-2, with a possible D match to TRBD2 (5 bases). The CDR3 consists of 13 residues. V lost 3 bases and J lost 7, with 10 bases in between. CDR1 is SGDLS and CDR2 is YYNGEE in the germline V gene. The chain's CDR3 is CASSGSVDGELFF. The CDR3 bases are TGTGCCAGCAGCGGTAGCGTTGACGGGGAGCTGTTTTTT.

J is TRBJ1-3 and V is TRBV18; no definite D call. Trimming left V 3 bases short and J 0 bases short, with 9 bases between. Germline lookup yields CDR1 KGHSH and CDR2 LQKENI. The CDR3 loop spans 15 amino acids. The chain's CDR3 is CASSPGLYSGNTIYF. CDR3 coding DNA: TGTGCCAGCTCACCCGGACTCTACTCTGGAAACACCATATATTTT.

The chain joins TRBV11-2 to TRBJ2-2; D unclear. The CDR3 contains 13 residues. Germline assignment: CDR1 SGHAT and CDR2 FQNNGV. Trimming shortened V by 5 bases and J by 5 bases, and 9 bases separated the two germline ends. The CDR3 loop is CASSLTQTGELFF. The CDR3, as DNA: TGTGCCAGCAGCCTAACCCAAACCGGGGAGCTGTTTTTT.

The chain links TRBV5-6 to TRBJ2-1; unclear D gene. The CDR3 has 15 amino acids. V was shortened by 1 base and J by 2 bases, with 10 bases between the two germline ends. Germline CDR1 is SGHDT and CDR2 is YYEEEE. CDR3 coding DNA: TGTGCCAGCAGCTTGCCAGAGCAGGCCTACAATGAGCAGTTCTTC. Its translation: CASSLPEQAYNEQFF.

V usage is TRBV30 and J usage is TRBJ2-7; D unresolved. Deletions cut 0 bases from V and 0 bases from J, with 6 bases between. The V gene's germline CDR1 is GTSNPN and CDR2 SVGIG (reference sequence). The CDR3 length is 13 residues. This chain's CDR3 is CAWSVDSSYEQYF. The CDR3 DNA sequence: TGTGCCTGGAGTGTAGATAGCTCCTACGAGCAGTACTTC.